This T cell receptor (beta chain) was recorded in a study of vaccination effects on CD4 cells after COVID-19. Study context: Median timing of post-vaccine samples was 72 days after the second dose.

This clone was recorded once. The antigen remains unidentified. This table comes from immunoSEQ multiplex PCR, and its TCRdb copy is limited to in-frame clones, with some not included. The repertoire holds fewer than 35,000 clones, with 70% to 75% as singletons. Upon completion of 10 to 11 days in culture, CD4+ T cells were isolated. Participants completed two doses of the BNT162b2 or mRNA-1273 vaccine. Germline V lookup: CDR1 SGHVS, CDR2 FQNEAQ. J lost 4 bases, V lost 4 bases, and 13 bases had no gene match. The CDR3 runs to 18 residues. The receptor was derived from a human donor who received a COVID-19 vaccine. The gene calls are TRBV7-8 and TRBJ2-6, with 7 positions matching TRBD1. Here the sequenced sample was CD4+ T cells from PBMCs cultured without peptide, taken after COVID-19 vaccination. CDR3 sequence reads: CASSSTTGSLAGANVLTF. CDR3 coding DNA: TGTGCCAGCAGCTCGACGACAGGGTCCTTGGCGGGGGCCAACGTCCTGACTTTC. The variable domain in full, completed from reference TRBV7-8 and TRBJ2-6, reads GAGVSQSPRYKVAKRGQDVALRCDPISGHVSLFWYQQALGQGPEFLTYFQNEAQLDKSGLPSDRFFAERPEGSVSTLKIQRTQQEDSAVYLCASSSTTGSLAGANVLTFGAGSRLTVL.